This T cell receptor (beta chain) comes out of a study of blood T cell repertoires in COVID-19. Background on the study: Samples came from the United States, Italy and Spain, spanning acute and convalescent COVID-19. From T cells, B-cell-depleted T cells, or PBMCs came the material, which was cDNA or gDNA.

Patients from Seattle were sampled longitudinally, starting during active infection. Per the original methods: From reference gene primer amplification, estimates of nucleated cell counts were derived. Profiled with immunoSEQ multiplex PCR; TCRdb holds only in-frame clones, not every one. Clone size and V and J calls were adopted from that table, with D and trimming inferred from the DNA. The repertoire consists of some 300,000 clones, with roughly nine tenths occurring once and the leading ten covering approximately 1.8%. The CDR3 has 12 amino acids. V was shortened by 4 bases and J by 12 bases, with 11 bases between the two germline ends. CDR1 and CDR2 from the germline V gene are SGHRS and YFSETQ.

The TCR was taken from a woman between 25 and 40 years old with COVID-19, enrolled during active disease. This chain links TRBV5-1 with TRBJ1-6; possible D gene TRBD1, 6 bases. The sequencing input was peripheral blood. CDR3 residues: CASSKGGEPLHF. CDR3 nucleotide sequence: TGCGCCAGCAGCAAAGGGGGGGAACCCCTCCACTTT.